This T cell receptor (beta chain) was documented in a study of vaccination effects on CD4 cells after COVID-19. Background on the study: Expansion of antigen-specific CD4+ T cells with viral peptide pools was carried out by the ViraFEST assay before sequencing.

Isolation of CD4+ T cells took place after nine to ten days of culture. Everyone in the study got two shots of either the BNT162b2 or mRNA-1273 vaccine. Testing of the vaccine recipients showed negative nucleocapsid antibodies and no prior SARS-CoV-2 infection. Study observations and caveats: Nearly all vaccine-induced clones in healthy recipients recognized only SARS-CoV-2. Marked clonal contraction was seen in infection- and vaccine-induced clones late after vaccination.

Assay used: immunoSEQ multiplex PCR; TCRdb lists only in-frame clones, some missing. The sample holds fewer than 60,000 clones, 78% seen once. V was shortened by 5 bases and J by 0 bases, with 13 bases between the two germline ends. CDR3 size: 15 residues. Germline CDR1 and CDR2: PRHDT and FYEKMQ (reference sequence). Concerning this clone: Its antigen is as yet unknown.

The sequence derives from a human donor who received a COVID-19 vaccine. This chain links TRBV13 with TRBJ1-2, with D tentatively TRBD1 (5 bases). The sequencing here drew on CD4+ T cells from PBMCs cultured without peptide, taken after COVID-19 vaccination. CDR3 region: CASSTRGVTNYGYTF. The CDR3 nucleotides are TGTGCCAGCAGCACCAGAGGGGTTACTAACTATGGCTACACCTTC. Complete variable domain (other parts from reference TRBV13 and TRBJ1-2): AAGVIQSPRHLIKEKRETATLKCYPIPRHDTVYWYQQGPGQDPQFLISFYEKMQSDKGSIPDRFSAQQFSDYHSELNMSSLELGDSALYFCASSTRGVTNYGYTFGSGTRLTVV.